The 11 T cell receptor beta chains below come from one sample, sequenced in a study of T cells in Graves' hyperthyroidism and ophthalmopathy. From RNA transcripts, TCR beta CDR3 regions were amplified. Initially, a first-round RT-PCR of the TCR CDR3 employed the HTBI primer set. MiXCR, run by TCRdb on the multiplex PCR reads, gives a single entry per CDR3 protein. The repertoire holds about 420,000 distinct CDR3 sequences, with about an eighth as singletons. Sequences were obtained from blood. Receptor source: a woman younger than 30 with Graves' hyperthyroidism.

The chain is built from TRBV2 and TRBJ2-1, with D possibly matching TRBD2 (6 bases). The CDR3 covers 16 residues. The germline V and J ends were trimmed by 7 bases and 0 bases, with 16 bases remaining between them. Per the germline V gene, CDR1 is SNHLY and CDR2 is FYNNEI. The CDR3 protein is CASTKRVQSSYNEQFF. CDR3 nucleotide sequence: TGTGCCAGCACTAAGCGGGTCCAGAGCTCCTACAATGAGCAGTTCTTC.

This clonotype was observed at least ten times. The V and J genes are TRBV6-2 or TRBV6-3 and TRBJ2-3; D perhaps matches TRBD2 (5 bases). Germline-derived CDR1 and CDR2 are MNHEY and SVGEGT. This CDR3 spans 15 amino acids. V was shortened by 7 bases and J by 2 bases, with 16 bases between the two germline ends. The DNA of the CDR3 is TGTGCCAGCACCGACGGTAGCGTCCTCACAGATACGCAGTATTTT. Translation gives CASTDGSVLTDTQYF.

The sample holds a few counts of this clonotype. The CDR3: CASSLVGSTKNIQYF. The CDR3 DNA reads as TGTGCCAGCAGTTTGGTGGGATCAACCAAAAACATTCAGTACTTC. This chain uses TRBV6-1 with TRBJ2-4; D uncertain. V lost 5 bases and J 2 bases, leaving 13 bases between the germline ends. Germline CDR1 is MNHNS and CDR2 is SASEGT. This CDR3 spans 15 amino acids.

V gene TRBV7-9 combines with J gene TRBJ2-7; weak D call: TRBD1 (6 bases). The CDR3 is 16 amino acids. Germline CDR1 is SEHNR and CDR2 is FQNEAQ (reference sequence). V was clipped by 3 bases and J by 0 bases, with 15 bases between them. The CDR3 reads CASSFIGQRGSYEQYF. CDR3 in DNA: TGTGCCAGCAGCTTTATCGGACAGCGAGGCTCCTACGAGCAGTACTTC. The variable domain in full, completed from reference TRBV7-9 and TRBJ2-7, reads DTGVSQNPRHKITKRGQNVTFRCDPISEHNRLYWYRQTLGQGPEFLTYFQNEAQLEKSRLLSDRFSAERPKGSFSTLEIQRTEQGDSAMYLCASSFIGQRGSYEQYFGPGTRLTVT.

This rearrangement joins TRBV27 to TRBJ2-7; 9 nucleotides agree with TRBD1. V trimming: 5 bases; J trimming: 4 bases; junction bases outside the gene matches: 9. The CDR3 has 15 residues. The germline V gene has CDR1 MNHEY and CDR2 SMNVEV (reference sequence). The CDR3 sequence: CASSLTGTGRYEQYF. CDR3 sequence (DNA): TGTGCCAGCAGTCTAACCGGGACAGGGAGATACGAGCAGTACTTC.

This clonotype was seen at least ten times. This chain links TRBV5-1 with TRBJ1-1, with unresolved D. CDR1 is SGHRS and CDR2 is YFSETQ in the germline V gene. The CDR3 covers 13 residues. V lost 5 bases, J lost 5 bases, and 13 bases lay in between. CDR3 DNA sequence: TGCGCCAGCAGAGCCCCCCAGGTGACTGAAGCTTTCTTT. Its protein product is CASRAPQVTEAFF.

The chain recombines TRBV29-1 with TRBJ2-2; 7 positions match TRBD1. The CDR3 totals 12 residues. The V gene end was trimmed by 6 bases and the J gene end by 6 bases; junction bases not matched to a gene: 4. From germline, CDR1 is SQVTM and CDR2 ANQGSEA. The CDR3 DNA follows: TGCAGCGTCGGACAGGTCCCCGGGGAGCTGTTTTTT. Residues: CSVGQVPGELFF.

This clonotype has ten or more counts. The chain is built from TRBV11-3 and TRBJ2-3; TRBD1 is a possible D gene (6 bases). Germline V gives CDR1 SGHNT, CDR2 YENEEA. This CDR3 spans 13 amino acids. V was trimmed by 5 bases and J by 8 bases, leaving 14 bases between them. This chain's CDR3 is CASSATGKATQYF. DNA for the CDR3: TGTGCCAGCAGCGCCACAGGGAAGGCTACGCAGTATTTT. Based on the CDR3 plus reference TRBV11-3 and TRBJ2-3, the full variable domain is EAGVVQSPRYKIIEKKQPVAFWCNPISGHNTLYWYLQNLGQGPELLIRYENEEAVDDSQLPKDRFSAERLKGVDSTLKIQPAELGDSAVYLCASSATGKATQYFGPGTRLTVL.

This clonotype was recorded at least ten times. The genes are TRBV5-6 and TRBJ1-1, with D possibly TRBD1 on 5 matching bases. CDR1 is SGHDT, CDR2 YYEEEE, per germline. CDR3 length: 16 amino acids. Trimming took off 0 bases at V and 3 bases at J, with 15 bases between the two ends. In nucleotides, the CDR3 is TGTGCCAGCAGCTTGGCCTTAGGGGTTCTGGACACTGAAGCTTTCTTT. It codes for CASSLALGVLDTEAFF.

Only a few counts were recorded for this clonotype. This chain connects TRBV19 to TRBJ1-1; D is ambiguous. This CDR3 spans 15 amino acids. Trimming stripped 1 base from V and 1 base from J, with 10 bases between. Germline lookup yields CDR1 LNHDA and CDR2 SQIVND (reference sequence). CDR3 DNA sequence: TGTGCCAGTAGTATAGGCGGGAGCCCGAACACTGAAGCTTTCTTT. As protein: CASSIGGSPNTEAFF.

This rearrangement joins TRBV14 to TRBJ2-5; no clear D gene. V dropped 2 bases and J dropped 2 bases, with 21 bases sitting between them. This CDR3 contains 18 residues. CDR1 SGHDN and CDR2 FVKESK come from the germline V gene. In nucleotides, the CDR3 is TGTGCCAGCAGCCAAATCGAGAGTGAATGGTGGATACAAGAGACCCAGTACTTC. Protein sequence: CASSQIESEWWIQETQYF.